Following are 20 T cell receptor beta chains from one sample sequenced in a study of OX40 agonist ivuxolimab in advanced cancers. TCRdb keeps only in-frame clones here, not all; method: immunoSEQ multiplex PCR. The repertoire holds about 69,000 clones, with approximately 89% as singletons. The starting material was CD4+ or CD8+ T cells sorted from blood, obtained in a trial of the OX40 agonist ivuxolimab. These receptors came from an adult with an advanced solid tumor such as melanoma, head and neck, liver or kidney cancer.

The rearrangement links TRBV5-1 to TRBJ1-1; D gene unclear. CDR3 length equals 14 residues. The V gene lost 0 bases and the J gene lost 5 bases, with 11 bases spanning the gap. The germline V gene has CDR1 SGHRS and CDR2 YFSETQ. This CDR3 reads CASSLGQLTTEAFF. As DNA, the CDR3 is TGCGCCAGCAGCTTGGGACAACTCACGACTGAAGCTTTCTTT.

The chain recombines TRBV7-6 with TRBJ1-2, with D possibly matching TRBD1 (6 bases). The V and J ends lost 8 bases and 3 bases respectively, with 19 bases between them. Germline V lookup: CDR1 SGHVS, CDR2 FNYEAQ. This CDR3 contains 15 residues. DNA of the CDR3: TGTGCCAGCCGACTTGGGGGGGCTGCTGACTATGGCTACACCTTC. Its protein product is CASRLGGAADYGYTF.

V usage is TRBV7-9 and J usage is TRBJ2-3, with D uncertain. Trimming took 2 bases from V and 0 from J, leaving 12 bases between them. This CDR3 region has 16 residues. CDR1 and CDR2 (germline): SEHNR, FQNEAQ (reference sequence). The CDR3 nucleotides are TGTGCCAGCAGCTTATATACCAGCAAGAGCACAGATACGCAGTATTTT. Translated, it gives CASSLYTSKSTDTQYF.

The chain has TRBV2 and TRBJ2-1; 9 bases line up with TRBD2. CDR1 and CDR2 from the germline V gene are SNHLY and FYNNEI. V shed 5 bases, J shed 4 bases, and the junction held 6 bases outside the gene matches. This CDR3 has 15 residues. The CDR3 nucleotides read TGTGCCAGCAGTTTAGCGGGAGTAGGATACAATGAGCAGTTCTTC. Translated, it gives CASSLAGVGYNEQFF.

The chain links TRBV9 to TRBJ1-2; D is perhaps TRBD1 (6 bases). Germline-derived CDR1 and CDR2 are SGDLS and YYNGEE. The CDR3 is 14 amino acids. V was trimmed by 0 bases and J by 8 bases, leaving 14 bases between them. CDR3 loop: CASSVEVGGLGYTF. The CDR3 DNA reads as TGTGCCAGCAGCGTAGAGGTCGGGGGGCTCGGCTACACCTTC.

The chain has TRBV14 and TRBJ2-1; 7 bases align to TRBD2. The CDR3 length is 13 residues. From germline, CDR1 is SGHDN and CDR2 FVKESK. V gave up 1 base and J gave up 10 bases; unmatched junction bases: 4. This CDR3 is CASSQVRGREQFF. For the CDR3, the DNA is TGTGCCAGCAGCCAAGTCCGCGGGAGAGAGCAGTTCTTC.

V is TRBV6-6 and J is TRBJ2-2; 9 bases agree with TRBD2. The CDR3 length is 16 residues. Germline loops: CDR1 MNHNY, CDR2 SVGAGI (reference sequence). Germline trimming cut 4 bases from V and 0 bases from J; bases unmatched to any gene: 3. Written as DNA, the CDR3 is TGTGCCAGCAGTTTCCCTAGCGGGACGAACACCGGGGAGCTGTTTTTT. Amino acids: CASSFPSGTNTGELFF.

The V and J genes are TRBV27 and TRBJ2-7; a possible D gene is TRBD1 (6 bases). CDR1 and CDR2 from the germline V gene are MNHEY and SMNVEV (reference sequence). V was cut by 2 bases and J by 0 bases, with 11 bases left in between. This CDR3 has 15 residues. Here the CDR3 DNA reads TGTGCCAGCAGTTTAGGTACAGGGTTCTCCTACGAGCAGTACTTC. This gives the protein CASSLGTGFSYEQYF.

This chain joins TRBV6-1 and TRBJ2-7, with TRBD2 matching over 10 bases. This CDR3 region has 15 residues. Trimming removed 1 base from V and 11 bases from J; junction bases left unmatched: 11. The germline V gene encodes CDR1 MNHNS and CDR2 SASEGT. In nucleotides, the CDR3 is TGTGCCAGCAGTGAAGGGGCACGGGCTAGCGGGAGAGAGTACTTC. Translated, it gives CASSEGARASGREYF.

The V and J genes are TRBV9 and TRBJ2-5, with TRBD2 identical over 9 bases. TRBJ2-7 explains the end of the DNA better; the J call may be wrong. CDR3 length equals 17 residues. CDR1 and CDR2 (germline): SGDLS, YYNGEE. The CDR3 sequence: CASSPPGGAGGLGEQYF. The DNA for the CDR3 is TGTGCCAGCAGCCCCCCGGGGGGGGCGGGAGGGCTTGGCGAGCAGTACTTC.

The genes are TRBV6-5 and TRBJ1-1, with a tentative D call TRBD1 (5 bases). The V and J ends lost 3 bases and 0 bases respectively, with 8 bases between them. This CDR3 is built from 14 residues. The germline V gene encodes CDR1 MNHEY and CDR2 SVGAGI. The CDR3 nucleotides are TGTGCCAGCAGTTATAGACAGATGAACACTGAAGCTTTCTTT. Translating it yields CASSYRQMNTEAFF.

The sample holds one count of this clone. At one end the junction does not follow the germline gene, possibly because of a read error. The chain has TRBV6-6 and TRBJ2-7; perhaps TRBD1 as D (6 bases). CDR1 MNHNY and CDR2 SVGAGI come from the germline V gene (reference sequence). There are 16 residues in the CDR3. CDR3 in amino acids: CASSGGWGLGGYEQHF. The CDR3 DNA reads TGTGCCAGCAGCGGCGGGTGGGGGCTCGGAGGATACGAGCAGCACTTC.

J is TRBJ2-7 and V is TRBV6-6, with D perhaps TRBD1 (5 bases). The CDR3 consists of 15 residues. The ends were cut back, 2 bases at V and 0 bases at J, with 11 bases in the middle. Germline CDR1 MNHNY, CDR2 SVGAGI (reference sequence). The CDR3 loop reads CASSYGAGSSYEQYF. As DNA, the CDR3 is TGTGCCAGCAGTTACGGGGCAGGGTCCTCCTACGAGCAGTACTTC.

This chain links TRBV7-8 with TRBJ1-1, with D possibly matching TRBD1 (5 bases). Trimming left V 8 bases short and J 1 base short, with 11 bases between. This CDR3 has 13 residues. CDR1 and CDR2 (germline): SGHVS, FQNEAQ. DNA for the CDR3: TGTGCCAGCCTTTTCGACAGGAACACTGAAGCTTTCTTT. It encodes CASLFDRNTEAFF.

The chain employs TRBV5-1 and TRBJ2-2; the D gene is possibly TRBD1 (6 bases). CDR3 length: 14 residues. Trimming took off 4 bases at V and 1 base at J, with 8 bases between the two ends. Germline-derived CDR1 and CDR2 are SGHRS and YFSETQ. The CDR3 region is CASSQQGNTGELFF. CDR3 in DNA: TGCGCCAGCAGCCAACAGGGGAACACCGGGGAGCTGTTTTTT.

The chain recombines TRBV27 with TRBJ2-1; possible D gene TRBD1, 5 bases. Between the trimmed V and J ends, which lost 5 bases and 1 base, there was a span of 9 bases. From germline, CDR1 is MNHEY and CDR2 SMNVEV (reference sequence). The CDR3 extends over 14 amino acids. DNA of the CDR3: TGTGCCAGCAGTCGACAGCTATCCTACAATGAGCAGTTCTTC. Its protein product is CASSRQLSYNEQFF.

V and J are TRBV7-2 and TRBJ2-2, with 8 bases matching TRBD2. Germline-derived CDR1 and CDR2 are SGHTA and FQGNSA. The J segment lost 7 bases and the V segment lost 2 bases, leaving 6 bases of the junction unmatched. There are 15 residues in the CDR3. The CDR3 DNA follows: TGTGCCAGCAGCTTAAATAGCGGGAAAGGCGGGGAGCTGTTTTTT. Residues: CASSLNSGKGGELFF.

The chain carries TRBV5-8 and TRBJ2-3; unclear D gene. The CDR3 spans 14 residues. V gave up 0 bases and J gave up 0 bases, with 5 bases separating them. In germline, CDR1 is SGHTS, CDR2 YDEGEE. The CDR3 sequence: CASSLDRSTDTQYF. The CDR3 nucleotides read TGTGCCAGCAGCTTGGACAGAAGCACAGATACGCAGTATTTT.

The J gene is TRBJ2-7, the V gene TRBV7-6, with 7 bases matching TRBD2. Per germline, CDR1 SGHVS and CDR2 FNYEAQ. V gave up 1 base and J gave up 0 bases; unmatched junction bases: 3. The CDR3 runs to 15 residues. CDR3 in amino acids: CASSLDGGSSYEQYF. In nucleotides, the CDR3 is TGTGCCAGCAGCTTAGATGGCGGGAGCTCCTACGAGCAGTACTTC.

The chain is built from TRBV29-1 and TRBJ2-1, with D possibly TRBD2 on 6 matching bases. Trimming pared 5 bases from V and 8 bases from J, leaving 25 bases between. The length of the CDR3 is 16 residues. The germline V gene has CDR1 SQVTM and CDR2 ANQGSEA. The CDR3 nucleotides read TGCAGCGTTCAGACACCCCTGACTCGCTGGGGGGATGAGCAGTTCTTC. Its protein is CSVQTPLTRWGDEQFF.